This T cell receptor beta chain comes out of a study of tissue T cells after allogeneic stem cell transplantation. About the study: Tissue samples with histologically apparent lymphocytes on H&E review were prioritized for sequencing.

The data were produced by immunoSEQ multiplex PCR, yet TCRdb's version contains in-frame clones alone and is incomplete. The repertoire holds 3,000 to 5,000 clones, with about two thirds as singletons. GI sites, liver, skin and spleen were taken after median 9.75 post-mortem hours. The germline V gene has CDR1 MNHNY and CDR2 SVGAGI (reference sequence). There are 13 residues in the CDR3. V trimming: 11 bases; J trimming: 5 bases; junction bases outside the gene matches: 4. This material consisted of left colon tissue, taken at autopsy. The J gene is TRBJ1-4, the V gene TRBV6-6, with TRBD1 matching 11 bases. The receptor was derived from a woman aged 18-49 years with breast cancer. CDR3 DNA: TGTGCCTCTAGGGACAGGGGGAATGAAAAACTGTTTTTT. It is translated as CASRDRGNEKLFF.